This T cell receptor (beta chain) came from a study of T cell changes during pregnancy in multiple sclerosis (dated by TCRdb to about 2019). With respect to the entire study: The study looked at changes in the T cell repertoire across pregnancy in women with multiple sclerosis.

Inclusive of the bounding cysteine and phenylalanine, the CDR3 is 12 residues long. Only the CDR3 DNA is retained, 36 bases long and in frame from the first base. Via the germline V gene, CDR1 is MNHNS and CDR2 SASEGT. V and J lose 10 bases and 5 bases, and a span of 12 bases separates them. The method behind the library was the immunoSEQ multiplex PCR assay. Held by TCRdb, this immuneACCESS table contains in-frame sequences only and omits some clones. Under half of the omission traces to an unresolved V gene where checked; the cause of the rest is unknown. Across this sample there are around 62,000 clones, with 93% seen only once. The ten biggest clones cover less than 4.5% of the sample. With regard to this clone: There is no known antigen for this receptor. There are no base qualities to consult, and no much larger clone falls within one base.

This receptor was identified in a female donor with multiple sclerosis, enrolled in a pregnancy study. The V gene is TRBV6-1 and the J gene is TRBJ1-5; the best D guess is TRBD1, with 6 bases matching. Source: CD8+ T cells from peripheral blood mononuclear cells, taken in the second trimester of pregnancy. The CDR3 region reads CATRGADQPQHF. The nucleotide sequence is TGTGCCACCCGGGGGGCGGATCAGCCCCAGCATTTT.